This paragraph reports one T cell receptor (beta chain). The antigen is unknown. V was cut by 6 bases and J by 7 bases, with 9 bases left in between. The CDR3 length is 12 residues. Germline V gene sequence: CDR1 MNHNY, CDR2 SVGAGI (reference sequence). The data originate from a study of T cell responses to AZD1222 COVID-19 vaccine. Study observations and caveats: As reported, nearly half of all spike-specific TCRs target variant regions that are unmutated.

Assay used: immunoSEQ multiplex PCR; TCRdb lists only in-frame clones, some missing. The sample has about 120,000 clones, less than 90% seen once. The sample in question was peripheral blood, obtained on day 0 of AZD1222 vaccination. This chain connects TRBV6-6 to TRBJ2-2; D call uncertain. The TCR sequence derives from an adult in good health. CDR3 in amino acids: CASSVNLGELFF. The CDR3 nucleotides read TGTGCCAGCAGCGTAAATCTCGGGGAGCTGTTTTTT.